The present entry profiles one T cell receptor (beta chain) with its context. The entry originates in a study of blood T cell repertoires in COVID-19. Across the study: Samples came from the United States, Italy and Spain, spanning acute and convalescent COVID-19.

The CDR3 is 17 residues long. The trim removed 4 bases at V and 6 bases at J, leaving 10 bases unmatched. CDR1 and CDR2 (germline): LGHDT, YNNKEL (reference sequence). The repertoire was sequenced with immunoSEQ multiplex PCR; TCRdb's copy has only in-frame clones and lacks some. This repertoire shows 350,000 to 450,000 clones, roughly 90% found once; its top ten account for around 1.3%. J is TRBJ2-2 and V is TRBV3-1 (or the pseudogene TRBV3-2); 11 nucleotides agree with TRBD1. This TCR derives from a middle-aged man with acute or convalescent COVID-19. Source material: peripheral blood. DNA for the CDR3: TGTGCCAGCAGCCTCAGAGGACAGGGGGCGAATGCCGGGGAGCTGTTTTTT. Translation gives CASSLRGQGANAGELFF.